This record concerns one TCR beta chain sequence. Its target antigen remains unknown. Base qualities are not provided; no much larger clone lies one nucleotide away. The sample belongs to a study of T cells of healthy individuals listed by TCRdb under 2018. The receptor library was made with 5' RACE. The sample was run on an Illumina MiSeq. The public reads were reanalyzed by TCRdb: fastp trimming at Q25, MiXCR alignment, in-frame beta chains only. Entries that share a CDR3 protein sequence are merged under the most common genes and DNA. This sample is represented by fewer than 70,000 distinct CDR3 sequences; around 15% of them were singletons. The ten biggest clones cover roughly a sixth of the sample. The receptor comes from a human donor in good health.

The nucleotide sequence is TGTGCCACCAGTGACTGGGGGGAGAACACTGAAGCTTTCTTT. This codes for CATSDWGENTEAFF. Here the chain combines TRBV24-1 and TRBJ1-1; the D gene is possibly TRBD1, with 5 bases matching. CDR1 and CDR2 are drawn from the germline V gene: KGHDR, SFDVKD. The CDR3 runs 14 residues from the cysteine to the phenylalanine. Here the CDR3 DNA is all that survives: 42 bases in frame from base 1. V is clipped by 4 bases and J by 1 base, and the sequence between their germline boundaries is 9 bases long.